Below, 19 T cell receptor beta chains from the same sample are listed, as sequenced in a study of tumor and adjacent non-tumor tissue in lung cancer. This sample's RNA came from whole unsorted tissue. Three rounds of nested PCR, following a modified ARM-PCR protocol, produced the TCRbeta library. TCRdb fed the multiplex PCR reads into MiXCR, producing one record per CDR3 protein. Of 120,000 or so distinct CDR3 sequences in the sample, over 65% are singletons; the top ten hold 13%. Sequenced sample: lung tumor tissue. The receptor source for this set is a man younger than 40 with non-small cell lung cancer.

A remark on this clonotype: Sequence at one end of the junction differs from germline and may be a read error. CDR3 nucleotides: TGTGCCAGCAGTTACGACTTGGAGGACGATCAGTACTTC. As protein: CASSYDLEDDQYF. The chain combines TRBV6-2 or TRBV6-3 with TRBJ2-7; tentatively, D is TRBD2 (5 bases). There are 13 residues in the CDR3. Germline CDR1 and CDR2: MNHEY and SVGEGT.

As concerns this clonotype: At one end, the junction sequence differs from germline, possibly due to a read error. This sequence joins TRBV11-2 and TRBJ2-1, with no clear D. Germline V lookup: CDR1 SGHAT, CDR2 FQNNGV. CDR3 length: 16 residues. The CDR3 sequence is CARSLYAIASYNEQFF. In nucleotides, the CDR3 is TGTGCCAGGAGCTTATATGCAATCGCGTCCTACAATGAGCAGTTCTTC.

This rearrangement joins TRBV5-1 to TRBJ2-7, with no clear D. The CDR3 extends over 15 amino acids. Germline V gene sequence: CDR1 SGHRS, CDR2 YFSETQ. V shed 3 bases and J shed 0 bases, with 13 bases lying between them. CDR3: CASSSTETPSYEQYF. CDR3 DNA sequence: TGCGCCAGCAGCTCCACCGAGACCCCCTCCTACGAGCAGTACTTC. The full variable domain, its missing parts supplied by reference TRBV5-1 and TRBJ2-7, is KAGVTQTPRYLIKTRGQQVTLSCSPISGHRSVSWYQQTPGQGLQFLFEYFSETQRNKGNFPGRFSGRQFSNSRSEMNVSTLELGDSALYLCASSSTETPSYEQYFGPGTRLTVT.

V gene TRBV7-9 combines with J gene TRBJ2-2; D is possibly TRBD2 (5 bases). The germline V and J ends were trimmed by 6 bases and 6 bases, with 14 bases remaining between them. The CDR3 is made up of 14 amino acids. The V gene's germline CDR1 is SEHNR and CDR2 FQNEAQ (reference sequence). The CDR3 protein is CASRGEETAGELFF. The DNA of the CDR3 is TGTGCCAGCAGGGGAGAGGAGACTGCCGGGGAGCTGTTTTTT. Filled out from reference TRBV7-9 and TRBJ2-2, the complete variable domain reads DTGVSQNPRHKITKRGQNVTFRCDPISEHNRLYWYRQTLGQGPEFLTYFQNEAQLEKSRLLSDRFSAERPKGSFSTLEIQRTEQGDSAMYLCASRGEETAGELFFGEGSRLTVL.

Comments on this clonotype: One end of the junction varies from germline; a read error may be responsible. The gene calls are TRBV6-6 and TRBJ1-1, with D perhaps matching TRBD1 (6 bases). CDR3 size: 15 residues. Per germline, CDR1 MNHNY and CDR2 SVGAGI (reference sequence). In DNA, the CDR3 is TGTGCCAGCAGACACATAGACAGGCGGGACACTAAAGCTTTCTTT. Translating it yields CASRHIDRRDTKAFF.

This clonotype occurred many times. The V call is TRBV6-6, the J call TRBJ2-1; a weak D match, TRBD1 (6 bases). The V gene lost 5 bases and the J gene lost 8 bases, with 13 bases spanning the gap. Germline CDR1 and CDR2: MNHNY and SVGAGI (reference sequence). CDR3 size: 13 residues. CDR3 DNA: TGTGCCAGCAGTACCACAGGGTCGGATGAGCAGTTCTTC. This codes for CASSTTGSDEQFF.

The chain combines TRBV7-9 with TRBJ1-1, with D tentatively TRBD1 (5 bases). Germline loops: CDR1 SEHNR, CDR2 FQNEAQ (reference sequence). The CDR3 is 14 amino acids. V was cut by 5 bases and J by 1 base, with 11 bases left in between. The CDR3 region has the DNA TGTGCCAGCAGCACCGGTGGGGGGAACACTGAAGCTTTCTTT. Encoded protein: CASSTGGGNTEAFF.

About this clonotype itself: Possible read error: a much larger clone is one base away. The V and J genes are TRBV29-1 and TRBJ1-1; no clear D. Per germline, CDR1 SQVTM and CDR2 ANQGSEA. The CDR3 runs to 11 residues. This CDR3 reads CSGRENIEAFF. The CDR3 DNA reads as TGCAGTGGACGAGAGAACATTGAAGCTTTCTTT.

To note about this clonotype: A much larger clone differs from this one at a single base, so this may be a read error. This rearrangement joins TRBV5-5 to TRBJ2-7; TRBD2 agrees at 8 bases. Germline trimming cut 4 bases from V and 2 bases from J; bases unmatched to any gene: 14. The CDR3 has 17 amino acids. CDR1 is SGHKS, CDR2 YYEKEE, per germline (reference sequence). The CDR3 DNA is TGTGCCAGCAGCCCGAGCTCGATACGGGAGGGGGCCTACGAGCAGTACTTC. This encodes CASSPSSIREGAYEQYF. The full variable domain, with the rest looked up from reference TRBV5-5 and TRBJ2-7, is DAGVTQSPTHLIKTRGQQVTLRCSPISGHKSVSWYQQVLGQGPQFIFQYYEKEERGRGNFPDRFSARQFPNYSSELNVNALLLGDSALYLCASSPSSIREGAYEQYFGPGTRLTVT.

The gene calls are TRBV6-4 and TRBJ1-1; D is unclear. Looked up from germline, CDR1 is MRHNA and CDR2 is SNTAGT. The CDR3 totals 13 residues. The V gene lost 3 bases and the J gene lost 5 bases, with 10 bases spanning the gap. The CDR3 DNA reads TGTGCCAGCAGTGAAATGATGGGTACTGAAGCTTTCTTT. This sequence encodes CASSEMMGTEAFF.

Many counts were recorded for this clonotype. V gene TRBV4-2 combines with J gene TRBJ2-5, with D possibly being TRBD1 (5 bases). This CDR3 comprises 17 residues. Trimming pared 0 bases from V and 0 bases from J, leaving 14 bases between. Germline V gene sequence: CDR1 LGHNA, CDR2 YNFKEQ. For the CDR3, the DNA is TGTGCCAGCAGCCAAGATCCCCCCCCAGGGAACCAAGAGACCCAGTACTTC. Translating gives CASSQDPPPGNQETQYF.

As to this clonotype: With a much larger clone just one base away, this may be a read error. CDR3 residues: CASSLGQEAPGYTF. In nucleotides, the CDR3 is TGTGCCAGCAGCTTAGGCCAGGAGGCGCCCGGCTACACCTTC. V and J are TRBV13 and TRBJ1-2; D gene uncertain. This CDR3 has 14 residues. The germline V gene encodes CDR1 PRHDT and CDR2 FYEKMQ (reference sequence). The V end was cut by 0 bases, the J end by 8 bases, with 13 bases between.

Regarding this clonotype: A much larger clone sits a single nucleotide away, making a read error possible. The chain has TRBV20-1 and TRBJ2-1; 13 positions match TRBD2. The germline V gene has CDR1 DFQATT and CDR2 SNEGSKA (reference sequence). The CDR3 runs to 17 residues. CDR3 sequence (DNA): TGCAGTGCTAGAGGCTTACTAGCGGGAGGGAAGTACAATGAGCTGTTCTTC. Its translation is CSARGLLAGGKYNELFF.

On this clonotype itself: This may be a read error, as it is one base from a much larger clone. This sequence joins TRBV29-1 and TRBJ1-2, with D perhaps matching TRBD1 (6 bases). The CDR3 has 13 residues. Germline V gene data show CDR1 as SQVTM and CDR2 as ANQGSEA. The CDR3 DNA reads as TGCAGCGTCGAAGGACCGGGGGGCTATGGCTACATCTTC. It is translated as CSVEGPGGYGYIF. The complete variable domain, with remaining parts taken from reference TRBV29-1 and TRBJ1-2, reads SAVISQKPSRDICQRGTSLTIQCQVDSQVTMMFWYRQQPGQSLTLIATANQGSEATYESGFVIDKFPISRPNLTFSTLTVSNMSPEDSSIYLCSVEGPGGYGYIFGSGTRLTVV.

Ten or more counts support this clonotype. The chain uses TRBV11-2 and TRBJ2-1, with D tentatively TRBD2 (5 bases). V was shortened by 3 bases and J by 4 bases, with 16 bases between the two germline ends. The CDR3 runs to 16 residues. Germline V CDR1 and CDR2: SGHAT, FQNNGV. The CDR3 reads CASSLLGKRQYNEQFF. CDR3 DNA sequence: TGTGCCAGCAGCTTGCTCGGGAAGCGGCAATACAATGAGCAGTTCTTC.

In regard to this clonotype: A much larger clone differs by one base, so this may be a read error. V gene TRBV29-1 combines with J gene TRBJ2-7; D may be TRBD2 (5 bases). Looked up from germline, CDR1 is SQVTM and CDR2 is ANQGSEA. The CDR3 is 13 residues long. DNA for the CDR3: TGCAGCGTTGAAATGGGGAGATCCTACGAGCAGCACTTC. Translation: CSVEMGRSYEQHF.

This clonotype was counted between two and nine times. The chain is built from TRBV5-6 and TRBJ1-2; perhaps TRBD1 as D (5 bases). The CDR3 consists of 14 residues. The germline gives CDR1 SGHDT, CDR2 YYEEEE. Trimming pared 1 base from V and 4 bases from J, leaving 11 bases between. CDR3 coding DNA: TGTGCCAGCAGCTTGAAGCGACAGACCTATGGCTACACCTTC. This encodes CASSLKRQTYGYTF. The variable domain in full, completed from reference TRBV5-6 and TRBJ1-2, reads DAGVTQSPTHLIKTRGQQVTLRCSPKSGHDTVSWYQQALGQGPQFIFQYYEEEERQRGNFPDRFSGHQFPNYSSELNVNALLLGDSALYLCASSLKRQTYGYTFGSGTRLTVV.

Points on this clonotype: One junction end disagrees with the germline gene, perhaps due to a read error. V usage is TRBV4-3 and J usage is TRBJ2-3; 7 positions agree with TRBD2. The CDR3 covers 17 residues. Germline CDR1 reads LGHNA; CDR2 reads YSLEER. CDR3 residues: CATSQHGSGASTDTQYF. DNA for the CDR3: TGCGCCACCAGCCAACACGGGAGCGGGGCTAGCACAGATACGCAGTATTTT.

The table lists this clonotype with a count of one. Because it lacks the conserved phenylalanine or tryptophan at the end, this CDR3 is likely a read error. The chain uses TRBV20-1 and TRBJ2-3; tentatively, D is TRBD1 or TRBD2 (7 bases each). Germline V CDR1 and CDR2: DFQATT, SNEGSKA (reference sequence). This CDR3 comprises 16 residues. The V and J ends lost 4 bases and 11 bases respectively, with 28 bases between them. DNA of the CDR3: TGCAGTGCTACAGGGGGTCTGGCGGGGGCCCGGAGGGAGCAGTATTTA. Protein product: CSATGGLAGARREQYL.